This T cell receptor (beta chain) was sequenced in a study of T cells in localized non-small cell lung cancer. Measured with immunoSEQ multiplex PCR; TCRdb has only the in-frame clones, and not every one. Here the sample spans about 35,000 clones, 92% being singletons. General study results and limits: Uninvolved adjacent lung, not tumor, had the highest T cell clonality. Investigators sequenced only a single tumor region, leaving heterogeneity possible. Longer survival (overall) was linked to higher T cell density in blood. Within adjacent lung there appeared a median 57 of the top 100 tumor clones.

The CDR3 loop spans 13 amino acids. Deletions cut 7 bases from V and 2 bases from J, with 8 bases between. The germline CDR1 and CDR2 sequences are ENHRY and SYGVKD. This clone was observed a single time. Its antigen is as yet unknown. The material sequenced was peripheral blood, taken before any cancer treatment. The receptor comes from a female donor older than 55 with stage I lung adenocarcinoma. V is TRBV10-3 and J is TRBJ2-2; possible D gene TRBD1, 5 bases. CDR3 coding DNA: TGTGCCATCAAAAGGGGTAACACCGGGGAGCTGTTTTTT. This sequence encodes CAIKRGNTGELFF.